The clone carrying this T cell receptor beta chain was found many times. Its antigen is as yet unknown. Amplified TCR beta CDR3 regions came from RNA transcripts. A first-round RT-PCR of the TCR CDR3 used the HTBI primer set. TCRdb re-called the multiplex PCR reads with MiXCR, one entry per CDR3 protein. The sample records more than 150,000 distinct CDR3 sequences, 15% to 20% being singletons. This entry is derived from a study of T cells in Graves' hyperthyroidism and ophthalmopathy. Study-level points and caveats: A model using 13 V-J features told ophthalmopathy apart from stable hyperthyroidism. Appearing also in blood were most of the thyroid clonotypes expanded above 0.001.

The CDR3 covers 15 residues. Per germline, CDR1 SGHRS and CDR2 YFSETQ. V was shortened by 0 bases and J by 6 bases, with 13 bases between the two germline ends. Graves' hyperthyroidism showing no ophthalmopathy progression within 18 months was considered stable. Any patient presenting with uncontrolled infection, other autoimmune disease, pregnancy or lactation was left out. The source material was blood. The chain uses TRBV5-1 and TRBJ2-1, with D perhaps matching TRBD1 (5 bases). The origin of this receptor is a woman in her forties or fifties with Graves' hyperthyroidism. The CDR3 nucleotides are TGCGCCAGCAGCTTGGCATGGCAGGGAATCAATGAGCAGTTCTTC. Its protein is CASSLAWQGINEQFF.